The present entry profiles one TCR beta chain with its context. This sample includes further DNA sequences coding for the same CDR3. With 60 Vbeta and 13 Jbeta primers, the PCR was carried out. Profiled with immunoSEQ multiplex PCR; TCRdb holds only in-frame clones, not every one. The sample has 150,000 to 200,000 clones, 85% seen once. The sample comes from a study of cytomegalovirus exposure and HLA in healthy donors. This CDR3 has 15 amino acids. The J segment lost 4 bases and the V segment lost 6 bases, leaving 8 bases of the junction unmatched. Germline-derived CDR1 and CDR2 are MNHNS and SASEGT. The V gene is TRBV6-1, the J gene TRBJ1-2; 10 positions agree with TRBD1. What was sequenced was PBMCs. The sequence was obtained from a man aged 18-30 years in good health and CMV-seropositive. The CDR3 bases are TGTGCCAGCAGCCCAGACAGGGGGCGCTTCTATGGCTACACCTTC. As protein: CASSPDRGRFYGYTF.